These 25 T cell receptor beta chains originate from one sample sequenced in a study of shared clonotypes between healthy human individuals. Measured with immunoSEQ multiplex PCR; TCRdb has only the in-frame clones, and not every one. The profile shows 2.3 million or so clones, over 90% of them singletons. Sequences were obtained from naive CD4+ T cells from PBMCs. Subset reported: CD45RA+ positively selected. The origin of the receptors is a man younger than 35 in good health. Some clones in this sample may be carry-over from other donors' samples.

The V and J genes are TRBV5-1 and TRBJ2-5; tentatively, D is TRBD2 (5 bases). Germline V CDR1 and CDR2: SGHRS, YFSETQ. V lost 0 bases and J lost 7, with 16 bases in between. The CDR3 covers 15 residues. DNA of the CDR3: TGCGCCAGCAGCTTGGCCGGGGTTTGGGGTGGGACCCAGTACTTC. This encodes CASSLAGVWGGTQYF.

This clone has just a few counts. The rearrangement uses TRBV14 and TRBJ1-4; D gene uncertain. CDR3 length: 14 residues. Germline CDR1 and CDR2: SGHDN and FVKESK. V was clipped by 0 bases and J by 7 bases, with 9 bases between them. DNA of the CDR3: TGTGCCAGCAGCCAAGACGGCTTTCGTGAAAAACTGTTTTTT. Residues: CASSQDGFREKLFF. Drawing the rest from reference TRBV14 and TRBJ1-4, the complete variable domain is EAGVTQFPSHSVIEKGQTVTLRCDPISGHDNLYWYRRVMGKEIKFLLHFVKESKQDESGMPNNRFLAERTGGTYSTLKVQPAELEDSGVYFCASSQDGFREKLFFGSGTQLSVL.

Regarding this clone: Other DNA sequences from this sample encode an identical CDR3 as well. This CDR3 reads CASSASYEQYF. The CDR3 DNA sequence: TGCGCCAGCAGCGCATCGTACGAGCAGTACTTC. The chain has TRBV5-1 and TRBJ2-7; no reliable D call. Trimming took off 4 bases at V and 4 bases at J, with 6 bases between the two ends. This CDR3 has 11 amino acids. CDR1 and CDR2 from the germline V gene are SGHRS and YFSETQ.

The V gene is TRBV7-3, the J gene TRBJ2-5, with 9 bases lining up with TRBD1. This CDR3 has 15 amino acids. V lost 5 bases, J lost 5 bases, and 9 bases stayed unmatched. Germline lookup yields CDR1 SGHTA and CDR2 FQGTGA. CDR3 nucleotides: TGTGCCAGCAGCCCCGGGGACAGGGATGTGGAGACCCAGTACTTC. Translated, it gives CASSPGDRDVETQYF.

The chain recombines TRBV19 with TRBJ2-7; 8 positions agree with TRBD2. Germline CDR1 LNHDA, CDR2 SQIVND (reference sequence). The V and J ends lost 1 base and 5 bases, in that order; junction bases with no gene match: 7. This CDR3 has 15 residues. CDR3 DNA sequence: TGTGCCAGTAGTATAGCCGGGACTAGGCCCCACGAGCAGTACTTC. Translation: CASSIAGTRPHEQYF. Full variable domain (outside the CDR3, taken from reference TRBV19 and TRBJ2-7): DGGITQSPKYLFRKEGQNVTLSCEQNLNHDAMYWYRQDPGQGLRLIYYSQIVNDFQKGDIAEGYSVSREKKESFPLTVTSAQKNPTAFYLCASSIAGTRPHEQYFGPGTRLTVT.

The chain has TRBV7-2 and TRBJ2-3; 10 nucleotides agree with TRBD1. In germline, CDR1 is SGHTA, CDR2 FQGNSA. The CDR3 has 16 residues. V lost 2 bases to trimming and J lost 1 base; unmatched junction nucleotides: 3. The CDR3 reads CASSLLGTGGTDTQYF. For the CDR3, the DNA is TGTGCCAGCAGCTTACTCGGGACAGGGGGCACAGATACGCAGTATTTT. The variable domain in full, with the rest retrieved from reference TRBV7-2 and TRBJ2-3, is GAGVSQSPSNKVTEKGKDVELRCDPISGHTALYWYRQSLGQGLEFLIYFQGNSAPDKSGLPSDRFSAERTGGSVSTLTIQRTQQEDSAVYLCASSLLGTGGTDTQYFGPGTRLTVL.

The gene calls are TRBV28 and TRBJ1-5; perhaps TRBD1 as D (5 bases). Germline assignment: CDR1 MDHEN and CDR2 SYDVKM. Trimming pared 6 bases from V and 2 bases from J, leaving 14 bases between. This CDR3 spans 15 amino acids. The CDR3 DNA sequence: TGTGCCAGCAGGGGGGAGGCCAGGGGCAATCAGCCCCAGCATTTT. Its protein is CASRGEARGNQPQHF.

A few counts support this clone. V and J are TRBV4-2 and TRBJ1-5; weak D call: TRBD1 (6 bases). The CDR3 has 13 residues. Germline CDR1 LGHNA, CDR2 YNFKEQ. Trimming pared 1 base from V and 7 bases from J, leaving 8 bases between. The CDR3 sequence is CASSQAGDQPQHF. The CDR3 DNA follows: TGTGCCAGCAGCCAAGCAGGGGACCAGCCCCAGCATTTT.

The chain uses TRBV6-1 and TRBJ2-7; D possibly corresponds to TRBD2 (6 bases). The germline V gene has CDR1 MNHNS and CDR2 SASEGT. The CDR3 has 16 amino acids. The germline V and J ends were trimmed by 0 bases and 1 base, with 13 bases remaining between them. DNA for the CDR3: TGTGCCAGCAGTGAAGCGGGACGCGGGGCTTCCTACGAGCAGTACTTC. Translated, it gives CASSEAGRGASYEQYF.

The V gene is TRBV19, the J gene TRBJ1-1; 8 nucleotides agree with TRBD1. This CDR3 spans 16 amino acids. Per the germline V gene, CDR1 is LNHDA and CDR2 is SQIVND (reference sequence). V gave up 5 bases and J gave up 2 bases; unmatched junction bases: 10. CDR3 loop: CASSDRQGRFNTEAFF. Written as DNA, the CDR3 is TGTGCCAGTAGTGACCGACAGGGGAGGTTTAACACTGAAGCTTTCTTT.

J is TRBJ2-1 and V is TRBV28; 10 bases agree with TRBD2. The CDR3 sequence is 14 residues long. J gave up 6 bases and V 6 bases, and 5 bases lay outside the gene matches. Germline V CDR1 and CDR2: MDHEN, SYDVKM. CDR3 region: CASSLGLAVNEQFF. CDR3 sequence (DNA): TGTGCCAGCAGCCTCGGACTAGCGGTCAATGAGCAGTTCTTC.

CDR3 region: CASRGTGLANTGELFF. The CDR3 DNA sequence: TGTGCCAGCAGAGGTACGGGACTGGCGAACACCGGGGAGCTGTTTTTT. This sequence joins TRBV28 and TRBJ2-2, with TRBD2 as a possible D gene (6 bases). V shed 6 bases and J shed 0 bases, with 14 bases lying between them. Germline CDR1 and CDR2: MDHEN and SYDVKM. The CDR3 spans 16 residues. Full variable domain (missing parts from reference TRBV28 and TRBJ2-2): DVKVTQSSRYLVKRTGEKVFLECVQDMDHENMFWYRQDPGLGLRLIYFSYDVKMKEKGDIPEGYSVSREKKERFSLILESASTNQTSMYLCASRGTGLANTGELFFGEGSRLTVL.

The chain carries TRBV28 and TRBJ2-5; the D is unclear. Germline values: CDR1 MDHEN, CDR2 SYDVKM. V lost 5 bases to trimming and J lost 5 bases, with 15 bases between them. The length of the CDR3 is 14 residues. CDR3 protein: CASSPLGDPETQYF. CDR3 sequence (DNA): TGTGCCAGCAGTCCCCTTGGGGATCCCGAGACCCAGTACTTC.

V and J are TRBV2 and TRBJ1-1; the D is unclear. CDR1 and CDR2 (germline): SNHLY, FYNNEI. This CDR3 comprises 12 residues. The ends were cut back, 4 bases at V and 11 bases at J, with 14 bases in the middle. The CDR3 region is CASSGDSFVAFF. The CDR3 bases are TGTGCCAGCAGTGGTGATTCCTTTGTCGCTTTCTTT.

The V and J genes are TRBV28 and TRBJ1-2; no reliable D call. This CDR3 has 12 amino acids. V gave up 5 bases and J gave up 8 bases, with 12 bases separating them. The germline CDR1 and CDR2 sequences are MDHEN and SYDVKM. The CDR3 DNA follows: TGTGCCAGCAGTAGGGAGGGCCGAGGCTACACCTTC. Translating it yields CASSREGRGYTF.

J is TRBJ2-7 and V is TRBV28, with D maybe TRBD2 (6 bases). Deletions cut 6 bases from V and 7 bases from J, with 22 bases between. The CDR3 is 15 residues long. Germline CDR1 and CDR2: MDHEN and SYDVKM. The CDR3 sequence: CASRRGLALVGEQYF. The CDR3 DNA sequence: TGTGCCAGCAGGAGGGGACTGGCCCTTGTCGGGGAGCAGTACTTC. The variable domain in full, completed from reference TRBV28 and TRBJ2-7, reads DVKVTQSSRYLVKRTGEKVFLECVQDMDHENMFWYRQDPGLGLRLIYFSYDVKMKEKGDIPEGYSVSREKKERFSLILESASTNQTSMYLCASRRGLALVGEQYFGPGTRLTVT.

The chain couples TRBV20-1 to TRBJ2-7; D ambiguous. Germline assignment: CDR1 DFQATT and CDR2 SNEGSKA (reference sequence). The CDR3 length is 11 residues. With 3 bases removed from V and 5 bases from J, the gap between germline ends came to 8 bases. This CDR3 is CSASDRHEQYF. In DNA, the CDR3 is TGCAGTGCTAGCGACCGCCACGAGCAGTACTTC.

The chain is built from TRBV2 and TRBJ1-3; 7 nucleotides align to TRBD1. The V gene's germline CDR1 is SNHLY and CDR2 FYNNEI. CDR3 length: 16 residues. The J segment lost 2 bases and the V segment lost 6 bases, leaving 10 bases of the junction unmatched. CDR3 loop: CASRPDRAGAGNTIYF. DNA of the CDR3: TGTGCCAGCAGGCCCGACAGGGCCGGTGCTGGAAACACCATATATTTT.

J is TRBJ2-2 and V is TRBV2; 16 bases match TRBD2. Germline CDR1 and CDR2: SNHLY and FYNNEI. This CDR3 spans 16 amino acids. Losses at the gene ends were 6 bases for V and 4 bases for J; bases not matched to a gene: 2. CDR3 in amino acids: CASSGTSGRATGELFF. DNA of the CDR3: TGTGCCAGCAGCGGGACTAGCGGGAGGGCCACCGGGGAGCTGTTTTTT.

V usage is TRBV18 and J usage is TRBJ2-3, with TRBD2 matching 10 bases. The ends lost 4 bases at V and 0 bases at J; junction bases unmatched: 1. The CDR3 spans 15 residues. CDR1 KGHSH and CDR2 LQKENI come from the germline V gene. As DNA, the CDR3 is TGTGCCAGCTCACTAGCGGGGGGAAGCACAGATACGCAGTATTTT. Translation: CASSLAGGSTDTQYF.

For the CDR3, the DNA is TGTGCCAGCAGCTTAAGGTTAAACTATGGCTACACCTTC. Its protein is CASSLRLNYGYTF. The genes are TRBV5-4 and TRBJ1-2; D unclear. Germline CDR1 is SGHNT and CDR2 is YYREEE (reference sequence). The germline V and J ends were trimmed by 2 bases and 2 bases, with 7 bases remaining between them. This CDR3 comprises 13 residues.

This clone was seen a handful of times. The chain combines TRBV28 with TRBJ1-2; D remains ambiguous. This CDR3 comprises 15 residues. The V end was cut by 2 bases, the J end by 2 bases, with 12 bases between. Germline CDR1 is MDHEN and CDR2 is SYDVKM. The CDR3 coding sequence is TGTGCCAGCAGTTTAATCGGGTCCCGCAACTATGGCTACACCTTC. Translating gives CASSLIGSRNYGYTF.

This chain joins TRBV4-2 and TRBJ1-2; D gene ambiguous. With 3 bases removed from V and 4 bases from J, the gap between germline ends came to 12 bases. CDR1 is LGHNA, CDR2 YNFKEQ, per germline. CDR3 length: 14 residues. The CDR3 DNA follows: TGTGCCAGCAGCCAGACCCCAGCGGGCTATGGCTACACCTTC. Protein: CASSQTPAGYGYTF.

A remark on this clone: The sample has other DNA sequences that encode this CDR3 too. V gene TRBV6-1 combines with J gene TRBJ2-7; 8 bases are a match to TRBD1. Trimming cost V 2 bases and J 6 bases; bases outside gene matches: 3. The CDR3 covers 13 residues. Germline values: CDR1 MNHNS, CDR2 SASEGT. DNA for the CDR3: TGTGCCAGCAGTGAACAGGGGGCGGGCGAGCAGTACTTC. It yields the protein CASSEQGAGEQYF.

The chain combines TRBV28 with TRBJ1-5; 9 nucleotides line up with TRBD1. The V gene end was trimmed by 4 bases and the J gene end by 11 bases; junction bases not matched to a gene: 9. This CDR3 spans 14 amino acids. Germline CDR1 is MDHEN and CDR2 is SYDVKM. The CDR3 nucleotides read TGTGCCAGCAGTTCTAGGACAGGGGAGGTGGCCCAGCATTTT. This codes for CASSSRTGEVAQHF.